This T cell receptor (beta chain) derives from a study of blood T cell repertoires in COVID-19. Study overall: Sources were T cells, B-cell-depleted T cells, or PBMCs; the material itself was cDNA or gDNA.

Germline assignment: CDR1 KGHDR and CDR2 SFDVKD. V was clipped by 3 bases and J by 5 bases; unmatched bases: 16. The CDR3 sequence is 19 residues long. As processed by the authors: Amplifying reference gene primers gave estimates of nucleated cell counts. Produced via immunoSEQ multiplex PCR; TCRdb's table is partial and in-frame only. That table is the source of V, J and clone size, and D and trimming were worked out from the DNA. Seen here are approximately 70,000 clones, more than 75% observed once, and the top ten hold about 1.3%. V and J are TRBV24-1 and TRBJ2-1; the match to TRBD2 covers 9 bases. The TCR originated in a human donor in a cohort sampled during active COVID-19. Material for sequencing was peripheral blood. The CDR3 is CATSDPGPNPSGVNNEQFF. The DNA of the CDR3 is TGTGCCACCAGTGATCCAGGTCCCAACCCTAGCGGGGTTAACAATGAGCAGTTCTTC.